Included here is one T cell receptor (beta chain) sequence, with context. Its antigen is unidentified. Cycle 7 day 1, cycle 4 day 1, and baseline were the timepoints at which blood was sampled. V was pared by 8 bases and J by 2 bases, with 15 bases between. CDR1 is MNHNY, CDR2 SVGAGI, per germline (reference sequence). CDR3 length: 14 residues. This entry comes from a study of OX40 agonist ivuxolimab in advanced cancers. Study-level background: While on treatment, patients had intravenous ivuxolimab at 0.01 to 10 mg/kg every 2 weeks.

Only in-frame clones appear in the TCRdb table, and some are missing; sequencing was by immunoSEQ multiplex PCR. The table has 65,000 to 95,000 clones, around 90% seen once. Findings and caveats of the study: Researchers did not determine the expanded peripheral T cells' antigen specificity.

The J gene is TRBJ2-5, the V gene TRBV6-6; D may correspond to TRBD1 or TRBD2 (6 bases each). The TCR originated in an adult with an advanced solid tumor such as melanoma, head and neck, liver or kidney cancer. The material was CD4+ or CD8+ T cells sorted from blood, obtained in a trial of the OX40 agonist ivuxolimab. CDR3 in DNA: TGTGCCAGCGTCAGAGGGGGGCCTCAAGAGACCCAGTACTTC. This codes for CASVRGGPQETQYF.